The 26 T cell receptor gamma chains presented below share a single source sample, sequenced in a study of Vδ1+ human thymocytes. Study-wide results and caveats: Highly polyclonal TRG and TRD repertoires with Gaussian CDR3 length distributions appeared in thymus.

Extracted RNA was reverse transcribed into cDNA. Pooled V-gene forward primers with one constant-region reverse primer generated the CDR3 amplicons by multiplex PCR. TCRdb used CATT to re-call clones from the multiplex PCR reads. Among over 25,000 gamma-chain clones listed, 20% to 25% were seen once. Their antigens remain unidentified. Sequencing was carried out using Vdelta1+ gamma-delta thymocytes from the thymus. The subset was: FACS-sorted CD3+ TCRalphabeta- TCRVdelta1+ TCRVdelta2- thymocytes. These receptors came from a boy younger than two who had congenital heart surgery.

About this clone: Other DNA sequences in the sample encode the same CDR3. The chain links TRGV9 to TRGJ1 or TRGJ2. CDR1 GITISATS and CDR2 ISYDGTV come from the germline V gene (reference sequence). The CDR3 runs to 15 residues. Losses at the gene ends were 0 bases for V and 3 bases for J; bases not matched to a gene: 8. CDR3 region: CALWEVHVSYYKKLF. Written as DNA, the CDR3 is TGTGCCTTGTGGGAGGTGCACGTTAGTTATTATAAGAAACTCTTT.

This chain connects TRGV3 to TRGJ1 or TRGJ2. Losses at the gene ends were 3 bases for V and 10 bases for J; bases not matched to a gene: 9. Germline V CDR1 and CDR2: VTNTFY, YDVSTARD (reference sequence). CDR3 length: 12 residues. The CDR3 sequence: CATWDVGPKKLF. The DNA for the CDR3 is TGTGCCACCTGGGACGTCGGCCCCAAGAAACTCTTT.

This clone was seen a handful of times. The chain employs TRGV8 and TRGJP1. The J segment lost 11 bases and the V segment lost 2 bases, leaving 2 bases of the junction unmatched. Per germline, CDR1 VENAVY and CDR2 YDSYNSRV. The CDR3 runs to 11 residues. CDR3 residues: CATWDTWFKIF. The CDR3, as DNA: TGTGCCACCTGGGATACGTGGTTCAAGATATTT.

There are a few counts of this clone. The chain has TRGV5 and TRGJ1 or TRGJ2. Germline V gives CDR1 VINAFY, CDR2 YDVSNSKD. There are 15 residues in the CDR3. The trim removed 0 bases at V and 4 bases at J, leaving 9 bases unmatched. For the CDR3, the DNA is TGTGCCACCTGGGACAGGCGTTATTCATATTATAAGAAACTCTTT. Translation: CATWDRRYSYYKKLF.

The chain couples TRGV8 to TRGJP1. With 5 bases clipped from V and 0 bases from J, the junction kept 21 bases outside the gene matches. Germline CDR1 VENAVY, CDR2 YDSYNSRV. There are 20 residues in the CDR3. The CDR3 spells CATWAAVHHREYTTGWFKIF. CDR3 DNA: TGTGCCACCTGGGCCGCGGTACACCATCGGGAGTATACCACTGGTTGGTTCAAGATATTT.

In regard to this clone: The same CDR3 can be traced to other DNA sequences in this sample. V is TRGV3 and J is TRGJ1 or TRGJ2. Germline values: CDR1 VTNTFY, CDR2 YDVSTARD (reference sequence). This CDR3 region has 13 residues. V lost 0 bases to trimming and J lost 6 bases; unmatched junction nucleotides: 5. In DNA form, the CDR3 reads TGTGCCACCTGGGACAGGCAAATTTATAAGAAACTCTTT. Translating it yields CATWDRQIYKKLF.

This rearrangement joins TRGV2 to TRGJP2. Germline V gene data show CDR1 as EGSNGY and CDR2 as YDSYNSKV. Germline trimming cut 11 bases from V and 4 bases from J; bases unmatched to any gene: 4. The CDR3 loop spans 11 amino acids. CDR3 DNA: TGTGCCAACTCTAGTGATTGGATCAAGACGTTT. Translation gives CANSSDWIKTF.

This clone was observed a handful of times. The rearrangement links TRGV9 to TRGJ1 or TRGJ2. Germline lookup yields CDR1 GITISATS and CDR2 ISYDGTV (reference sequence). V was clipped by 9 bases and J by 7 bases; unmatched bases: 3. This CDR3 is 9 amino acids long. CDR3 DNA: TGTGCCTTGGGGTATAAGAAACTCTTT. Its protein product is CALGYKKLF.

Remarks on this clone: A much larger clonotype is one base distant, so this may be a read error. The identical CDR3 is also encoded by other nucleotide sequences in the sample. The V gene is TRGV3, the J gene TRGJP2. In germline, CDR1 is VTNTFY, CDR2 YDVSTARD (reference sequence). The junction had 3 bases not matched to a gene; V was cut back by 3 bases and J by 2 bases. This CDR3 spans 14 amino acids. CDR3 protein: CATWDRSSDWIKTF. In DNA, the CDR3 is TGTGCCACCTGGGACCGGAGTAGTGATTGGATCAAGACGTTT.

The rearrangement joins TRGV5 to TRGJ1 or TRGJ2. Germline V CDR1 and CDR2: VINAFY, YDVSNSKD. The CDR3 has 15 residues. The V and J ends lost 0 bases and 0 bases, in that order; junction bases with no gene match: 5. Written as DNA, the CDR3 is TGTGCCACCTGGGACAGGCCCCAGAATTATTATAAGAAACTCTTT. This encodes CATWDRPQNYYKKLF.

This clone was detected a few times. The gene calls are TRGV2 and TRGJP1. The CDR3 runs 12 residues. V lost 0 bases, J lost 11 bases, and 3 bases stayed unmatched. Germline CDR1 EGSNGY, CDR2 YDSYNSKV. CDR3 loop: CATWDGQWFKIF. CDR3 sequence (DNA): TGTGCCACCTGGGACGGGCAATGGTTCAAGATATTT.

This chain links TRGV8 with TRGJ1 or TRGJ2. The CDR3 spans 14 residues. V gave up 3 bases and J gave up 0 bases; unmatched junction bases: 5. The V gene's germline CDR1 is VENAVY and CDR2 YDSYNSRV. The CDR3 DNA is TGTGCCACCTGGGATGAAAAGAATTATTATAAGAAACTCTTT. Its translation: CATWDEKNYYKKLF.

As concerns this clone: The same CDR3 also results from other DNA sequences found in this sample. The chain couples TRGV5 to TRGJ1 or TRGJ2. The V gene end was trimmed by 0 bases and the J gene end by 3 bases; junction bases not matched to a gene: 5. There are 14 residues in the CDR3. CDR1 is VINAFY and CDR2 is YDVSNSKD in the germline V gene. For the CDR3, the DNA is TGTGCCACCTGGGACAGGCAGGGTTATTATAAGAAACTCTTT. Protein product: CATWDRQGYYKKLF.

V gene TRGV9 combines with J gene TRGJ1 or TRGJ2. Germline V gene data show CDR1 as GITISATS and CDR2 as ISYDGTV (reference sequence). Trimming removed 4 bases from V and 4 bases from J; junction bases left unmatched: 13. CDR3 size: 15 residues. Here the CDR3 DNA reads TGTGCCTTGTGGGACGGGGGGACTAAATATTATAAGAAACTCTTT. This encodes CALWDGGTKYYKKLF.

To note about this clone: A much larger clone lies a single base off, so this may be a read error. This sample also contains other DNA sequences that code for the same CDR3. The gene calls are TRGV8 and TRGJ1 or TRGJ2. This CDR3 has 13 residues. The germline gives CDR1 VENAVY, CDR2 YDSYNSRV. V lost 5 bases and J lost 0; bases outside the gene matches: 4. This CDR3 reads CATWVRNYYKKLF. The DNA for the CDR3 is TGTGCCACCTGGGTTCGGAATTATTATAAGAAACTCTTT.

This clone was seen more than once but under ten times. Other nucleotide sequences in the sample specify the same CDR3. The rearrangement uses TRGV2 and TRGJ1 or TRGJ2. The CDR3 contains 14 residues. Germline loops: CDR1 EGSNGY, CDR2 YDSYNSKV. The V gene end was trimmed by 0 bases and the J gene end by 0 bases; junction bases not matched to a gene: 2. The CDR3 reads CATWDGKNYYKKLF. CDR3 coding DNA: TGTGCCACCTGGGACGGGAAGAATTATTATAAGAAACTCTTT.

Note on this clone: Other nucleotide sequences from this sample produce the same CDR3. This rearrangement joins TRGV2 to TRGJ1 or TRGJ2. The V gene's germline CDR1 is EGSNGY and CDR2 YDSYNSKV. CDR3 length equals 13 residues. The trim removed 0 bases at V and 7 bases at J, leaving 6 bases unmatched. The CDR3 sequence is CATWDGQGYKKLF. The CDR3 bases are TGTGCCACCTGGGACGGGCAAGGCTATAAGAAACTCTTT.

The chain employs TRGV4 and TRGJ1 or TRGJ2. V trimming: 1 base; J trimming: 6 bases; junction bases outside the gene matches: 9. The CDR3 has 14 residues. The germline gives CDR1 EGSTGY, CDR2 YDSYTSSV. This CDR3 reads CATWDGSPLYKKLF. CDR3 nucleotide sequence: TGTGCCACCTGGGATGGTTCGCCCCTTTATAAGAAACTCTTT.

To note about this clone: Compared with germline, one end of the junction differs, possibly owing to a read error. The chain employs TRGV8 and TRGJ1 or TRGJ2. Per the germline V gene, CDR1 is VENAVY and CDR2 is YDSYNSRV. The CDR3 has 12 amino acids. CDR3 nucleotide sequence: TGTGCCGCCTGGGATAGAAGCTATAAGAAACTCTTT. Amino acid sequence: CAAWDRSYKKLF.

Worth noting for this clone: The identical CDR3 is also encoded by other nucleotide sequences in the sample. The chain uses TRGV2 and TRGJ1 or TRGJ2. This CDR3 has 14 residues. Germline CDR1 EGSNGY, CDR2 YDSYNSKV. Trimming removed 0 bases from V and 4 bases from J; junction bases left unmatched: 6. Here the CDR3 reads CATWDGLYYYKKLF. As DNA, the CDR3 is TGTGCCACCTGGGACGGGCTTTACTATTATAAGAAACTCTTT.

This chain connects TRGV2 to TRGJ1 or TRGJ2. The V segment lost 1 base and the J segment 0 bases; nucleotides outside the gene matches: 6. The length of the CDR3 is 15 residues. CDR1 is EGSNGY and CDR2 is YDSYNSKV in the germline V gene. CDR3: CATWDGTSNYYKKLF. The CDR3 DNA is TGTGCCACCTGGGACGGTACTTCGAATTATTATAAGAAACTCTTT.

This clone was detected a few times. The rearrangement uses TRGV5 and TRGJ1 or TRGJ2. From germline, CDR1 is VINAFY and CDR2 YDVSNSKD. V gave up 0 bases and J gave up 16 bases; unmatched junction bases: 9. The length of the CDR3 is 11 residues. The CDR3 sequence: CATWDRARPLF. As DNA, the CDR3 is TGTGCCACCTGGGACAGGGCCCGGCCGCTCTTT.

This clone was seen a handful of times. V is TRGV9 and J is TRGJ1 or TRGJ2. CDR3 length: 14 residues. CDR1 is GITISATS and CDR2 is ISYDGTV in the germline V gene (reference sequence). The V gene end was trimmed by 0 bases and the J gene end by 5 bases; junction bases not matched to a gene: 7. The DNA of the CDR3 is TGTGCCTTGTGGGAGGTGCATTGGGATTATAAGAAACTCTTT. This gives the protein CALWEVHWDYKKLF.

V gene TRGV4 combines with J gene TRGJ1 or TRGJ2. The CDR3 length is 16 residues. Trimming cost V 2 bases and J 8 bases; bases outside gene matches: 18. Germline V gene sequence: CDR1 EGSTGY, CDR2 YDSYTSSV. CDR3 protein: CATWDALVRGGDKKLF. The CDR3 coding sequence is TGTGCCACCTGGGATGCGCTCGTCCGGGGGGGGGATAAGAAACTCTTT.

With regard to this clone: The sample carries other DNA sequences with the same CDR3. This chain links TRGV2 with TRGJ1 or TRGJ2. Germline V gives CDR1 EGSNGY, CDR2 YDSYNSKV. The CDR3 has 14 residues. Trimming cost V 1 base and J 3 bases; bases outside gene matches: 6. The CDR3 reads CATWDGQVYYKKLF. CDR3 DNA sequence: TGTGCCACCTGGGACGGTCAAGTTTATTATAAGAAACTCTTT.

The rearrangement joins TRGV9 to TRGJ1 or TRGJ2. V lost 0 bases and J lost 7; bases outside the gene matches: 12. CDR3 length: 15 residues. Germline values: CDR1 GITISATS, CDR2 ISYDGTV (reference sequence). The CDR3 is CALWEVQKRGYKKLF. CDR3 sequence (DNA): TGTGCCTTGTGGGAGGTGCAGAAACGGGGCTATAAGAAACTCTTT.